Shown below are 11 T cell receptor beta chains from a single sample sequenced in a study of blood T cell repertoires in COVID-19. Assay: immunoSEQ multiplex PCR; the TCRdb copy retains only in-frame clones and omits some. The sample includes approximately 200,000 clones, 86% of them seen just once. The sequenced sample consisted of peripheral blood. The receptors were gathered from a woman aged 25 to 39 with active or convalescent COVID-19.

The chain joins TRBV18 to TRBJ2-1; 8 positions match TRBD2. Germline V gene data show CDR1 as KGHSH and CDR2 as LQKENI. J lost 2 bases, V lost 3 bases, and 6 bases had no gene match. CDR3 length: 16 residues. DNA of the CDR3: TGTGCCAGCTCACCTACGGGGGGGGGCCCCTACAATGAGCAGTTCTTC. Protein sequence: CASSPTGGGPYNEQFF.

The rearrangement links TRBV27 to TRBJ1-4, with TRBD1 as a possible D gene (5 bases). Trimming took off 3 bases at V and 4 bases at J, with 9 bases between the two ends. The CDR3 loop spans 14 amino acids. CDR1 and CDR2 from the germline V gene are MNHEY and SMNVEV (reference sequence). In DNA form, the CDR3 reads TGTGCCAGCAGTTTGACAGCTCTTAATGAAAAACTGTTTTTT. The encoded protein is CASSLTALNEKLFF.

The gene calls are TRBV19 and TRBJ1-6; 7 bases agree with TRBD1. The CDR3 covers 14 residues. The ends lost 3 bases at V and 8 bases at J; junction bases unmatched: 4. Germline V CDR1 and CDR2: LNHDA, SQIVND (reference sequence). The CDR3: CASSIGQVYSPLHF. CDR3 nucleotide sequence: TGTGCCAGTAGTATCGGACAGGTTTATTCACCCCTCCACTTT.

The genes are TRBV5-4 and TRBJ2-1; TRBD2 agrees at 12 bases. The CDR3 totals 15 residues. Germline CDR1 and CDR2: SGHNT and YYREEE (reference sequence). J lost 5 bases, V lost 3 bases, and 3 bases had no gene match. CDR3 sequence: CASSSRLAGDNEQFF. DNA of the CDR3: TGTGCCAGCAGCTCCAGACTAGCGGGGGACAATGAGCAGTTCTTC. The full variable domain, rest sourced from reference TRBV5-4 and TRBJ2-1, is ETGVTQSPTHLIKTRGQQVTLRCSSQSGHNTVSWYQQALGQGPQFIFQYYREEENGRGNFPPRFSGLQFPNYSSELNVNALELDDSALYLCASSSRLAGDNEQFFGPGTRLTVL.

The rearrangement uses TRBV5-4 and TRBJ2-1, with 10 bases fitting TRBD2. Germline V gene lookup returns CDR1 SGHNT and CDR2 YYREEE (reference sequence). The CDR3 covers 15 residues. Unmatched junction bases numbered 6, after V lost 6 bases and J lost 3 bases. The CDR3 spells CASTSSGSIYNEQFF. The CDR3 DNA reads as TGTGCCAGCACCTCTAGCGGGAGTATCTACAATGAGCAGTTCTTC.

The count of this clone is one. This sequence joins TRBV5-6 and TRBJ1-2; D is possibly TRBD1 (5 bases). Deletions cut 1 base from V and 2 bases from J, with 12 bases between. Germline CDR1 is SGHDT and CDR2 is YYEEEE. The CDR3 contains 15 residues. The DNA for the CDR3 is TGTGCCAGCAGCTTGTATCTGGGGCCCAACTATGGCTACACCTTC. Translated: CASSLYLGPNYGYTF.

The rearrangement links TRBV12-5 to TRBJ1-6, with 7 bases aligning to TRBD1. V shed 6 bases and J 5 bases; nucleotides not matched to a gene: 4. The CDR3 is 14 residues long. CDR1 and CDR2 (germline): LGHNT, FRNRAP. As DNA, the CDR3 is TGTGCTAGTGGGCTAGGGACAGATAATTCACCCCTCCACTTT. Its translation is CASGLGTDNSPLHF. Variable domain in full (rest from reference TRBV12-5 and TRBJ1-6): DARVTQTPRHKVTEMGQEVTMRCQPILGHNTVFWYRQTMMQGLELLAYFRNRAPLDDSGMPKDRFSAEMPDATLATLKIQPSEPRDSAVYFCASGLGTDNSPLHFGNGTRLTVT.

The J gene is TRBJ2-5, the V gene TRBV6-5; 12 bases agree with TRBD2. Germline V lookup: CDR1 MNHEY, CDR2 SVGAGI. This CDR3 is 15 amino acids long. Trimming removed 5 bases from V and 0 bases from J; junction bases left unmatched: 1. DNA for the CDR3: TGTGCCAGCAGTCTAGCGGGGGGGAACCAAGAGACCCAGTACTTC. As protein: CASSLAGGNQETQYF.

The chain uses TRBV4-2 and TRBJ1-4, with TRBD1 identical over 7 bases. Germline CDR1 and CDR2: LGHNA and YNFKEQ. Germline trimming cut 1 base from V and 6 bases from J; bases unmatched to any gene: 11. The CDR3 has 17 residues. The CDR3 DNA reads TGTGCCAGCAGCCAAGGGGGTAAAGGGACAGTTCATGAAAAACTGTTTTTT. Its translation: CASSQGGKGTVHEKLFF.

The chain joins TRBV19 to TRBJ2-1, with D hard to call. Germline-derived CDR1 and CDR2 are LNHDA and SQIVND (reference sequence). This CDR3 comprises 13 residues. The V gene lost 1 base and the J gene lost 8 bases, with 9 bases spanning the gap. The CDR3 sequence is CASSIAPLYEQFF. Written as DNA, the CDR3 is TGTGCCAGTAGTATAGCCCCCTTATATGAGCAGTTCTTC.

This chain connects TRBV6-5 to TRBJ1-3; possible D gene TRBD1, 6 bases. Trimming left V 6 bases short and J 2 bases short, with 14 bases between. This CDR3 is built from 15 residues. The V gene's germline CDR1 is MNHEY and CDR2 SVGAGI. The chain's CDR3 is CASSSGQIAGNTIYF. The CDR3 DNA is TGTGCCAGCAGCTCCGGACAGATCGCTGGAAACACCATATATTTT.